The 24 T cell receptor beta chains below all came from one sample that was sequenced in a study of immune characterization of retroperitoneal liposarcoma (dated by TCRdb to between 2018 and 2020). Receptor amplification or capture employed PCR. The listed sequencing device is NextSeq 500. TCRdb reprocessing: public reads trimmed at Q25 with fastp, clones called with MiXCR, in-frame beta chains kept. A single entry per CDR3 protein holds the most common genes and DNA from its merged rows. For this sample the table gives roughly 10,000 distinct CDR3 sequences, of which about 27% were detected only once. The ten most abundant clones make up about 9.1% of the sample. Sequencing was carried out using tumor tissue. The receptors were sampled from a male donor with retroperitoneal liposarcoma.

This clonotype came up a few times. This chain connects TRBV12-3 or TRBV12-4 to TRBJ1-4; 9 positions match TRBD1. This CDR3 comprises 15 residues. V was pared by 6 bases and J by 6 bases, with 8 bases of the junction left unmatched. As DNA, the CDR3 is TGTGCCAGCAGCCCCTCCGGGACAGGGTATGAAAAACTGTTTTTT. Translated: CASSPSGTGYEKLFF.

The gene calls are TRBV6-1 and TRBJ2-3; 7 positions agree with TRBD1. The length of the CDR3 is 14 residues. Looked up from germline, CDR1 is MNHNS and CDR2 is SASEGT. Trimming cost V 6 bases and J 4 bases; bases outside gene matches: 7. The CDR3 sequence: CASRVRQGSDTQYF. CDR3 DNA sequence: TGTGCCAGCAGAGTGAGACAGGGATCAGATACGCAGTATTTT.

The chain carries TRBV6-1 and TRBJ2-1, with 14 bases identical to TRBD2. The closer fit of TRBJ2-7 to the DNA end suggests the J call may be wrong. From germline, CDR1 is MNHNS and CDR2 SASEGT. The CDR3 consists of 18 residues. The CDR3 reads CASSEGGGWWTSGRTQYF. As DNA, the CDR3 is TGTGCCAGCAGTGAAGGGGGGGGTTGGTGGACTAGCGGGAGGACGCAGTACTTC.

There are many counts of this clonotype. The V call is TRBV6-1, the J call TRBJ2-1; 7 bases align to TRBD2. The J call may not be correct, given that the DNA end is closer to TRBJ2-5. This CDR3 has 13 amino acids. The germline V gene encodes CDR1 MNHNS and CDR2 SASEGT. CDR3 residues: CASSEREAETQYF. CDR3 DNA sequence: TGTGCCAGCAGTGAACGGGAGGCCGAGACCCAGTACTTC.

This chain uses TRBV7-6 with TRBJ2-1; possible D gene TRBD1, 6 bases. The J call is in doubt because the DNA end fits TRBJ2-7 better. Germline CDR1 SGHVS, CDR2 FNYEAQ. The CDR3 consists of 17 residues. CDR3 region: CASSLVSAGASYNEQYF. The CDR3 DNA follows: TGTGCCAGCAGCTTAGTGTCGGCAGGGGCCTCCTACAATGAGCAGTACTTC.

The rearrangement joins TRBV11-3 to TRBJ2-1; a weak D match, TRBD1 (5 bases). The V end was cut by 4 bases, the J end by 10 bases, with 14 bases between. Germline assignment: CDR1 SGHNT and CDR2 YENEEA. The CDR3 runs to 13 residues. The CDR3 DNA reads as TGTGCCAGCAGCTCTGGACACCGCTACGAGCAGTTCTTC. Translating gives CASSSGHRYEQFF.

Notes on this clonotype: This clone may be a read error of a much larger clone one base away. The chain couples TRBV6-1 to TRBJ2-1; 12 bases agree with TRBD1. The DNA end favors TRBJ2-7, so the J call may be wrong. Germline V lookup: CDR1 MNHNS, CDR2 SASEGT. The CDR3 extends over 16 amino acids. The CDR3 DNA sequence: TGTGCCAGCAGTGAAGACGCAGGGACAGGGGGCGGCGAGCAGTACTTC. This encodes CASSEDAGTGGGEQYF.

This clonotype is deemed medium-sized. The rearrangement joins TRBV6-1 to TRBJ2-1, with D possibly being TRBD1 or TRBD2 (6 bases each). The DNA end favors TRBJ2-7, so the J call may be wrong. The CDR3 is made up of 15 amino acids. Germline V gene lookup returns CDR1 MNHNS and CDR2 SASEGT. The CDR3 sequence: CASRYQLAGANEQYF. The CDR3, as DNA: TGTGCCAGCAGGTATCAACTAGCAGGGGCCAATGAGCAGTACTTC.

The chain carries TRBV11-2 and TRBJ2-4; D is uncertain. Matching the DNA end better, TRBJ2-7 makes the J call doubtful. The V gene's germline CDR1 is SGHAT and CDR2 FQNNGV. The length of the CDR3 is 12 residues. CDR3 loop: CASSSKVYEQYF. The CDR3 coding sequence is TGTGCCAGCAGCTCAAAGGTTTACGAGCAGTACTTC.

This clonotype occurred a few times. The V and J genes are TRBV4-1 and TRBJ2-4; 10 bases fit TRBD2. The germline V gene has CDR1 MGHRA and CDR2 YSYEKL. The CDR3 length is 17 residues. V lost 0 bases to trimming and J lost 13 bases; unmatched junction nucleotides: 15. For the CDR3, the DNA is TGCGCCAGCAGCCAAGATCAATCGAGCGGGGGGGCCACTGAGCAGTACTTC. It codes for CASSQDQSSGGATEQYF.

A remark on this clonotype: This CDR3 is missing its conserved last phenylalanine or tryptophan, likely due to a read error. Because the CDR3's place on the DNA is in doubt, the DNA is left out and the CDR3 is given as listed by TCRdb. The chain has TRBV6-1 and TRBJ1-1; the DNA was not compared with TRBD1, the D call given in the table. Germline V gene data show CDR1 as MNHNS and CDR2 as SASEGT. From its first to its last residue, the CDR3 has 14 amino acids. CDR3 sequence: CASKQTSGANVLTS.

This clonotype was counted between two and nine times. The chain combines TRBV12-3 or TRBV12-4 with TRBJ1-1; D is undetermined. There are 14 residues in the CDR3. Trimming left V 3 bases short and J 0 bases short, with 8 bases between. The DNA for the CDR3 is TGTGCCAGCAGTTTCGTCGCAGTGAACACTGAAGCTTTCTTT. Translating gives CASSFVAVNTEAFF.

By its share, this clonotype is medium-sized (0.01 to 0.1%). The rearrangement joins TRBV7-2 to TRBJ1-4, with D unresolved. The CDR3 is made up of 13 amino acids. Trimming took 5 bases from V and 4 from J, leaving 8 bases between them. CDR1 is SGHTA and CDR2 is FQGNSA in the germline V gene. The CDR3 DNA reads as TGTGCCAGCAGCCGCTCCCGTAATGAAAAACTGTTTTTT. As protein: CASSRSRNEKLFF.

J is TRBJ2-1 and V is TRBV24-1, with 9 nucleotides matching TRBD1. The last part of the DNA fits TRBJ2-7 better; the J call may be wrong. The CDR3 consists of 16 residues. Germline V gives CDR1 KGHDR, CDR2 SFDVKD. For the CDR3, the DNA is TGTGCCACCAGTGATCCCGGGACAGGGACCTACAATGAGCAGTACTTC. Residues: CATSDPGTGTYNEQYF.

This clonotype is medium-sized (0.01 to 0.1%). The chain is built from TRBV7-2 and TRBJ2-1, with 10 bases aligning to TRBD2. Trimming at V came to 1 base and at J to 7 bases, leaving 10 bases not matched to a gene. The V gene's germline CDR1 is SGHTA and CDR2 FQGNSA. The CDR3 loop spans 17 amino acids. The CDR3, as DNA: TGTGCCAGCAGCTTAGTCGGGGCTAGCGGGAGAGGGAATGAGCAGTTCTTC. Its translation is CASSLVGASGRGNEQFF. Filled out from reference TRBV7-2 and TRBJ2-1, the complete variable domain reads GAGVSQSPSNKVTEKGKDVELRCDPISGHTALYWYRQSLGQGLEFLIYFQGNSAPDKSGLPSDRFSAERTGGSVSTLTIQRTQQEDSAVYLCASSLVGASGRGNEQFFGPGTRLTVL.

This clonotype was seen at least ten times. The rearrangement joins TRBV11-2 to TRBJ2-1, with D possibly being TRBD1 (6 bases). V lost 6 bases and J 0 bases, leaving 18 bases between the germline ends. This CDR3 comprises 17 residues. Germline values: CDR1 SGHAT, CDR2 FQNNGV. The CDR3 sequence: CASRFTGTPSSYNEQFF. The CDR3 region has the DNA TGTGCCAGCAGATTTACCGGGACACCGAGCTCCTACAATGAGCAGTTCTTC.

This clonotype was found once. Since a much larger clone is just one base distant, this may be a read error. As the CDR3 is not closed by the conserved phenylalanine or tryptophan, this likely results from a read error. The genes are TRBV7-8 and TRBJ2-1, with D possibly TRBD2 on 5 matching bases. V was cut by 5 bases and J by 4 bases, with 18 bases left in between. Looked up from germline, CDR1 is SGHVS and CDR2 is FQNEAQ. The CDR3 loop spans 16 amino acids. CDR3 region: CASSREGTAEYNEQFL. DNA of the CDR3: TGTGCCAGCAGCCGAGAGGGCACGGCAGAATACAATGAGCAGTTCTTA.

This clonotype has only a few counts. V and J are TRBV11-2 and TRBJ2-1; possible D gene TRBD1, 6 bases. There are 15 residues in the CDR3. In germline, CDR1 is SGHAT, CDR2 FQNNGV. V was pared by 6 bases and J by 10 bases, with 22 bases between. CDR3 protein: CASRPTGQPAYEQFF. CDR3 sequence (DNA): TGTGCCAGCAGACCCACTGGACAGCCGGCCTACGAGCAGTTCTTC.

The gene calls are TRBV7-2 and TRBJ2-5; 8 bases map to TRBD2. This CDR3 is 16 amino acids long. Germline-derived CDR1 and CDR2 are SGHTA and FQGNSA. V was clipped by 6 bases and J by 2 bases; unmatched bases: 11. CDR3 in DNA: TGTGCCAGCAGTTCGGCCGGCGGGGGGCATCAAGAGACCCAGTACTTC. Translated, it gives CASSSAGGGHQETQYF.

The sample holds a few counts of this clonotype. This chain links TRBV7-8 with TRBJ2-4; D is unclear. The germline V and J ends were trimmed by 0 bases and 5 bases, with 14 bases remaining between them. The CDR3 is made up of 16 amino acids. Germline V gene sequence: CDR1 SGHVS, CDR2 FQNEAQ. This CDR3 is CASSLAPGRDENIQYF. CDR3 DNA sequence: TGTGCCAGCAGCTTAGCGCCAGGACGCGACGAAAACATTCAGTACTTC.

This chain uses TRBV11-2 with TRBJ1-2; no definite D call. Germline lookup yields CDR1 SGHAT and CDR2 FQNNGV. The CDR3 covers 13 residues. Trimming removed 5 bases from V and 3 bases from J, with 10 bases in between. This CDR3 reads CASSPGSYYGYTF. The CDR3 coding sequence is TGTGCCAGCAGCCCTGGGAGTTACTATGGCTACACCTTC. Variable domain in full (rest from reference TRBV11-2 and TRBJ1-2): EAGVAQSPRYKIIEKRQSVAFWCNPISGHATLYWYQQILGQGPKLLIQFQNNGVVDDSQLPKDRFSAERLKGVDSTLKIQPAKLEDSAVYLCASSPGSYYGYTFGSGTRLTVV.

The J gene is TRBJ1-6, the V gene TRBV27, with D possibly matching TRBD1 (6 bases). Germline values: CDR1 MNHEY, CDR2 SMNVEV (reference sequence). The CDR3 spans 14 residues. V lost 8 bases, J lost 19 bases, and 27 bases lay in between. As DNA, the CDR3 is TGTGCCAGCCTTGAAAAGGCGGGGGCCTACGAGCAGCACTTT. Protein product: CASLEKAGAYEQHF.

This clonotype counts as medium-sized (0.01 to 0.1%). The chain is built from TRBV7-2 and TRBJ2-1, with TRBD2 as a possible D gene (5 bases). Trimming pared 1 base from V and 13 bases from J, leaving 17 bases between. The CDR3 has 14 amino acids. Germline-derived CDR1 and CDR2 are SGHTA and FQGNSA. The CDR3 loop is CASSLVDYQETQFF. CDR3 bases: TGTGCCAGCAGCTTAGTTGACTACCAAGAGACCCAGTTCTTC.

The chain has TRBV6-1 and TRBJ2-4; a weak D match, TRBD1 (6 bases). Gene TRBJ2-7 matches the end of the DNA better, so the J call may be wrong. Germline CDR1 is MNHNS and CDR2 is SASEGT. The CDR3 has 11 amino acids. CDR3 loop: CASSRGNEQYF. CDR3 DNA: TGTGCCAGCAGCAGGGGCAACGAGCAGTACTTC.